The 19 T cell receptor beta chains listed next were all sequenced from one sample in a study of response to subunit inactivated influenza vaccine (dated by TCRdb to the late 2010s). Receptor amplification or capture employed RT-PCR. The sequencer listed for this sample is Illumina HiSeq 2500. TCRdb handled the public reads itself, with Q25 trimming in fastp and clone calling in MiXCR, and kept productive beta chains. CDR3 protein duplicates are merged, each entry listing the most common genes and DNA. In this sample the table shows 490,000 or so distinct CDR3 sequences, less than 8% of which occur a single time. Of the sample, 10% to 15% falls within the top ten clones. The sample here was PBMCs from blood, taken around 25 months after vaccination. The receptor set was obtained from a man aged 45 to 75 who received an inactivated influenza vaccine. Donor details come from another sample of the same person, matched by shared clones.

The genes are TRBV20-1 and TRBJ2-5; unclear D gene. The CDR3 spans 15 residues. V lost 3 bases and J 5 bases, leaving 19 bases between the germline ends. The germline V gene has CDR1 DFQATT and CDR2 SNEGSKA (reference sequence). The DNA of the CDR3 is TGCAGTGCTAGCCCGTCAGGTCTCCTAGGGGAGACCCAGTACTTC. This translates into CSASPSGLLGETQYF.

The chain has TRBV6-2 or TRBV6-3 and TRBJ2-5, with 11 bases aligning to TRBD2. The V gene end was trimmed by 5 bases and the J gene end by 3 bases; junction bases not matched to a gene: 2. Germline V gene data show CDR1 as MNHEY and CDR2 as SVGEGT. The CDR3 sequence is 14 residues long. The CDR3 loop is CASSKLAGEETQYF. Written as DNA, the CDR3 is TGTGCCAGCAGTAAACTAGCGGGAGAAGAGACCCAGTACTTC.

This clonotype was detected a few times. The gene calls are TRBV24-1 and TRBJ2-4; perhaps TRBD2 as D (7 bases). Germline assignment: CDR1 KGHDR and CDR2 SFDVKD. V was cut by 3 bases and J by 2 bases, with 10 bases left in between. The length of the CDR3 is 15 residues. The CDR3 is CATSDGRGTKNIQYF. The CDR3 DNA reads as TGTGCCACCAGTGATGGGAGGGGGACCAAAAACATTCAGTACTTC.

This chain links TRBV6-2 or TRBV6-3 with TRBJ1-5, with D possibly being TRBD1 (5 bases). Trimming pared 0 bases from V and 6 bases from J, leaving 15 bases between. CDR1 and CDR2 from the germline V gene are MNHEY and SVGEGT. This CDR3 region has 16 residues. The CDR3 region is CASSYSMTTGVQPQHF. Here the CDR3 DNA reads TGTGCCAGCAGTTACTCTATGACGACGGGGGTTCAGCCCCAGCATTTT.

V is TRBV29-1 and J is TRBJ2-3, with D perhaps matching TRBD2 (6 bases). Per germline, CDR1 SQVTM and CDR2 ANQGSEA. The CDR3 is 14 residues long. The V and J ends lost 1 base and 2 bases respectively, with 10 bases between them. Here the CDR3 DNA reads TGCAGCGTTGAAGGGCGGGGAAACACAGATACGCAGTATTTT. It specifies CSVEGRGNTDTQYF.

In its sample, this clonotype was seen a few times. The chain links TRBV6-1 to TRBJ2-1; 7 bases agree with TRBD1. In germline, CDR1 is MNHNS, CDR2 SASEGT. Trimming took 6 bases from V and 6 from J; bases not matched to a gene: 5. The CDR3 covers 13 residues. The CDR3 spells CASRGSGGNEQFF. CDR3 DNA sequence: TGTGCCAGCAGGGGATCAGGGGGCAATGAGCAGTTCTTC.

DNA of the CDR3: TGCGCCAGCAGGTCGGGGGGTCCGAACACCGGGGAGCTGTTTTTT. Encoded protein: CASRSGGPNTGELFF. J is TRBJ2-2 and V is TRBV10-1, with 7 nucleotides matching TRBD2. Trimming took 6 bases from V and 0 from J; bases not matched to a gene: 4. CDR1 is WNHNN, CDR2 SYGVQD, per germline (reference sequence). The CDR3 covers 15 residues.

In its sample, this clonotype was seen a few times. This sequence joins TRBV4-2 and TRBJ1-3; D remains unclear. The germline V and J ends were trimmed by 0 bases and 4 bases, with 10 bases remaining between them. The CDR3 length is 15 residues. Germline V gene sequence: CDR1 LGHNA, CDR2 YNFKEQ. CDR3 residues: CASSQDRTVGNTIYF. In DNA, the CDR3 is TGTGCCAGCAGCCAAGATCGAACGGTGGGAAACACCATATATTTT.

This clonotype was observed many times. The chain uses TRBV15 and TRBJ1-5; D uncertain. Germline assignment: CDR1 LNHNV and CDR2 YYDKDF (reference sequence). V was pared by 0 bases and J by 11 bases, with 8 bases between. The CDR3 contains 12 residues. Written as DNA, the CDR3 is TGTGCCACCAGCAGAGATAAGGGTTCCCAGCATTTT. Protein: CATSRDKGSQHF.

The rearrangement joins TRBV3-1 to TRBJ2-2; 8 bases match TRBD2. Germline assignment: CDR1 LGHDT and CDR2 YNNKEL (reference sequence). There are 15 residues in the CDR3. V shed 4 bases, J shed 4 bases, and the junction held 5 bases outside the gene matches. CDR3 in DNA: TGTGCCAGCAGCCCGGGACTAGTTTCCACCGGGGAGCTGTTTTTT. Amino acids: CASSPGLVSTGELFF.

This clonotype has a count of ten or more. The chain employs TRBV4-2 and TRBJ2-3, with D possibly TRBD1 on 5 matching bases. Germline loops: CDR1 LGHNA, CDR2 YNFKEQ. Trimming took 0 bases from V and 6 from J, leaving 16 bases between them. The CDR3 sequence is 16 residues long. The CDR3 DNA follows: TGTGCCAGCAGCCAAGACGGCAGGGCCGATTGGGATACGCAGTATTTT. Its protein product is CASSQDGRADWDTQYF.

The chain uses TRBV6-1 and TRBJ2-2, with 9 nucleotides matching TRBD1. Germline V lookup: CDR1 MNHNS, CDR2 SASEGT. Trimming cost V 6 bases and J 4 bases; bases outside gene matches: 6. The CDR3 length is 15 residues. CDR3 protein: CASSHRGPGTGELFF. The CDR3 DNA reads TGTGCCAGCAGCCACAGGGGGCCGGGCACCGGGGAGCTGTTTTTT.

This clonotype appeared many times. The rearrangement uses TRBV7-2 and TRBJ2-3; D not resolved. The ends were cut back, 2 bases at V and 1 base at J, with 4 bases in the middle. Germline V gene sequence: CDR1 SGHTA, CDR2 FQGNSA. The CDR3 covers 13 residues. The DNA for the CDR3 is TGTGCCAGCAGCTTACTCCGCACAGATACGCAGTATTTT. This translates into CASSLLRTDTQYF.

The sample holds a few counts of this clonotype. The chain has TRBV27 and TRBJ1-1, with 8 bases that match TRBD1. CDR1 MNHEY and CDR2 SMNVEV come from the germline V gene (reference sequence). V dropped 2 bases and J dropped 7; count of bases not matched to a gene: 12. The CDR3 sequence is 16 residues long. The CDR3 DNA sequence: TGTGCCAGCAGTTTAAGGCCAGGGGGCGAAAGGGTTGAAGCTTTCTTT. Translation: CASSLRPGGERVEAFF.

As to this clonotype: Because the CDR3 is missing its conserved closing phenylalanine or tryptophan, this is likely a read error. The J gene is TRBJ2-4, the V gene TRBV7-8; D is undetermined. V lost 3 bases, J lost 0 bases, and 9 bases lay in between. Germline V gene lookup returns CDR1 SGHVS and CDR2 FQNEAQ. CDR3 size: 15 residues. CDR3 coding DNA: TGTGCCAGCAGCTTCCAAACTGGAGCCAAAAACATTCAGTACCTC. Amino acids: CASSFQTGAKNIQYL.

This clonotype has only a few counts. The chain combines TRBV28 with TRBJ1-1, with 9 positions matching TRBD1. CDR1 MDHEN and CDR2 SYDVKM come from the germline V gene. V shed 6 bases, J shed 0 bases, and the junction held 5 bases outside the gene matches. The CDR3 is 15 amino acids. As DNA, the CDR3 is TGTGCCAGCAGCCGGACAGGGGTAGTGAACACTGAAGCTTTCTTT. Protein: CASSRTGVVNTEAFF.

A few counts support this clonotype. DNA for the CDR3: TGTGCCAGCAGTTACCGGGACAGGGATCAGCCCCAGCATTTT. Translated, it gives CASSYRDRDQPQHF. The J gene is TRBJ1-5, the V gene TRBV6-2 or TRBV6-3; 9 bases align to TRBD1. The CDR3 loop spans 14 amino acids. J lost 5 bases, V lost 2 bases, and 1 base had no gene match. Germline lookup yields CDR1 MNHEY and CDR2 SVGEGT.

This clonotype has more than one count but fewer than ten. The chain recombines TRBV20-1 with TRBJ2-7, with 15 positions matching TRBD2. V gave up 5 bases and J gave up 1 base; unmatched junction bases: 9. This CDR3 comprises 17 residues. From germline, CDR1 is DFQATT and CDR2 SNEGSKA (reference sequence). This chain's CDR3 is CSAVSGTSGRLSYEQYF. For the CDR3, the DNA is TGCAGTGCTGTTTCCGGGACTAGCGGGAGGCTTTCCTACGAGCAGTACTTC.

The CDR3 coding sequence is TGTGCCTGGAGCGACACAGCTAATTCACCCCTCCACTTT. This gives the protein CAWSDTANSPLHF. This sequence joins TRBV30 and TRBJ1-6; D is undetermined. Germline V gives CDR1 GTSNPN, CDR2 SVGIG (reference sequence). The V end was cut by 3 bases, the J end by 6 bases, with 9 bases between. The CDR3 has 13 residues.